One T cell receptor (beta chain) is described in this entry. Antigen unknown. Read data end 3 residues before the CDR3 end; the end is taken from the germline J gene. This CDR3 contains 14 residues. The germline V and J ends were trimmed by 3 bases and 4 bases, with 13 bases remaining between them. The germline V gene encodes CDR1 SGHRS and CDR2 YFSETQ. The data were obtained in a study of Tregs in tolerant kidney transplant recipients. Study-wide results and caveats: This study did not directly address biological reproducibility.

Thawed PBMCs were FACS-sorted into unstimulated CD4+CD25+CD127- regulatory T cells, CD4+CD25- non-regulatory cells, CD4 and CD8 cells. Clones were sequenced by immunoSEQ multiplex PCR, and TCRdb holds only the in-frame ones, with some missing. Recorded for this sample: roughly 32,000 clones. This chain connects TRBV5-1 to TRBJ1-1; tentatively, D is TRBD1 (5 bases). This clonotype was obtained from a human donor who received a combined kidney and bone marrow transplant. Source: CD8+ T cells from blood, taken before the transplant. CDR3 bases read: TGCGCCAGCAGCTCAGGGTCCGGCGGCACTGAA. Protein sequence: CASSSGSGGTE. The CDR3 reads in full as CASSSGSGGTEAFF.